This T cell receptor (beta chain) was captured by sequencing in a study of T cell responses to AZD1222 COVID-19 vaccine. Data came from immunoSEQ multiplex PCR; TCRdb stores just in-frame clones and leaves some out. The sample contains about 120,000 clones, 80% to 90% of which appear only once. Germline loops: CDR1 SGHRS, CDR2 YFSETQ. This CDR3 spans 16 amino acids. The junction had 9 bases not matched to a gene; V was cut back by 4 bases and J by 5 bases. The sample was peripheral blood, taken on day 0 of AZD1222 vaccination. The V gene is TRBV5-1, the J gene TRBJ1-2; 12 bases are shared with TRBD1. The receptor was isolated from an adult in good health. In DNA form, the CDR3 reads TGCGCCAGCAGCGCAGGGACAGGGGGCGCAGGGTATGGCTACACCTTC. Its translation is CASSAGTGGAGYGYTF.